This T cell receptor beta chain was recovered during a study of CD8 T cells in Susac syndrome. An input of about 0.45 to 1 ug of RNA was subjected to reverse transcription using random hexamers. TCRdb independently ran MiXCR on the immunoSEQ multiplex PCR reads; one entry per CDR3 protein. The top ten hold roughly 0.21% of the sample, which has fewer than 350,000 distinct CDR3 sequences, 85% seen once. This clonotype was seen only a few times. Germline CDR1 is SQVTM and CDR2 is ANQGSEA. The CDR3 runs 12 residues. Trimming shortened V by 0 bases and J by 4 bases, and 6 bases separated the two germline ends.

The chain couples TRBV29-1 to TRBJ1-2, with D unclear. The sequenced material came from CD8+ T cells from PBMCs. The clonotype originates from a human donor with multiple sclerosis. CDR3 nucleotide sequence: TGCAGCGTTGAAGAACAGCTCTATGGCTACACCTTC. It encodes CSVEEQLYGYTF.